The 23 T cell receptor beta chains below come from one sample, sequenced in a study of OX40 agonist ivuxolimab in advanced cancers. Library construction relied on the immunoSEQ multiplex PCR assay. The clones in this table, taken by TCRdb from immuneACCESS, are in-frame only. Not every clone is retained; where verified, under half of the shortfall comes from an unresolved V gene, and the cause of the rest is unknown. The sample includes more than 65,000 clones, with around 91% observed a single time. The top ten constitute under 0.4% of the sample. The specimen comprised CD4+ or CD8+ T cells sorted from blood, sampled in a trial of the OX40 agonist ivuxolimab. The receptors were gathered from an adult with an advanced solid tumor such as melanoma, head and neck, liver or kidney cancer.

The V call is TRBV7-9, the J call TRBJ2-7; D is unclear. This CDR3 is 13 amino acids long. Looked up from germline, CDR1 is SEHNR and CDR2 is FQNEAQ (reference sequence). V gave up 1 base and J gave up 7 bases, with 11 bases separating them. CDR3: CASSLDLAREQYF. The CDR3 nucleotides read TGTGCCAGCAGCTTAGACTTGGCGCGGGAGCAGTACTTC.

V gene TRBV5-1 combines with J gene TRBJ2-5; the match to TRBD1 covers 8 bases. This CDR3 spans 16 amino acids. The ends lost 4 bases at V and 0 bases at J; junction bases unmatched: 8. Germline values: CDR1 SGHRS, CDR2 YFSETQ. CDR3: CASSLTVTGDQETQYF. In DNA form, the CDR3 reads TGCGCCAGCAGCCTAACAGTGACAGGGGACCAAGAGACCCAGTACTTC. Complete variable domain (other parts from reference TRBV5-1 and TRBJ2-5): KAGVTQTPRYLIKTRGQQVTLSCSPISGHRSVSWYQQTPGQGLQFLFEYFSETQRNKGNFPGRFSGRQFSNSRSEMNVSTLELGDSALYLCASSLTVTGDQETQYFGPGTRLLVL.

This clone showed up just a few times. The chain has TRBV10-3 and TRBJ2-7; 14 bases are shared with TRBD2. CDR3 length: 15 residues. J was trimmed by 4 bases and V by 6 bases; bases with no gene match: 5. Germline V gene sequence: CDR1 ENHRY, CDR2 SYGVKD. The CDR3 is CAISQGTSGRYEQYF. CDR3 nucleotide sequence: TGTGCCATCAGCCAAGGGACTAGCGGGAGATACGAGCAGTACTTC.

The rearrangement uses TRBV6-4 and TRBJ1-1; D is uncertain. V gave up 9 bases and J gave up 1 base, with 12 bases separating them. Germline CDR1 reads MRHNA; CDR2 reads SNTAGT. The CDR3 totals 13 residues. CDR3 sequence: CASRRQWNTEAFF. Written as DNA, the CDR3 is TGTGCCAGTAGGAGGCAGTGGAACACTGAAGCTTTCTTT.

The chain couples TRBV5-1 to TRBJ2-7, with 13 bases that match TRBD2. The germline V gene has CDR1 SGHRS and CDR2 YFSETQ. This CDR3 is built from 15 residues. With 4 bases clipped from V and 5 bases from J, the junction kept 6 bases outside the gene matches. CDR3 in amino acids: CASSELAGGLDEQYF. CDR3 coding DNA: TGCGCCAGCAGCGAACTAGCGGGAGGGCTCGACGAGCAGTACTTC.

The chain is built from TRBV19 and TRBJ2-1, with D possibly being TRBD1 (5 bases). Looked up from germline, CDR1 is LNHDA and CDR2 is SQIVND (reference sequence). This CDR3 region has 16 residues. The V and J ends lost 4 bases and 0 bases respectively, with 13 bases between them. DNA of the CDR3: TGTGCCAGTAGTAAAAACAGGCCCAGCTCCTACAATGAGCAGTTCTTC. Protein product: CASSKNRPSSYNEQFF.

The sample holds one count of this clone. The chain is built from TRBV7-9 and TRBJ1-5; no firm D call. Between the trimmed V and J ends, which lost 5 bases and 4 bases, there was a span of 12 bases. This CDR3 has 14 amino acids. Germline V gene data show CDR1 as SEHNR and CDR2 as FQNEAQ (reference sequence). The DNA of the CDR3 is TGTGCCAGCAGCCGGGAGAGTTTTAATCAGCCCCAGCATTTT. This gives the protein CASSRESFNQPQHF.

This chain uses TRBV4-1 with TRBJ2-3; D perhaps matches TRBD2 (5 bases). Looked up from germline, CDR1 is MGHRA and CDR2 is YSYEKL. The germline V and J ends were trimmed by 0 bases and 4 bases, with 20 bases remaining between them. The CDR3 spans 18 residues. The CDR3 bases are TGCGCCAGCAGCCAAGATAGAGTTGTCGGGATAGGATCAGATACGCAGTATTTT. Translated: CASSQDRVVGIGSDTQYF.

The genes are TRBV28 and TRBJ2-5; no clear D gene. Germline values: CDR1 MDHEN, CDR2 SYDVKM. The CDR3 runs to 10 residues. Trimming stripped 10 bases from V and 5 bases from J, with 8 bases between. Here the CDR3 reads CATKEETQYF. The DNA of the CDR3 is TGTGCCACCAAAGAGGAGACCCAGTACTTC.

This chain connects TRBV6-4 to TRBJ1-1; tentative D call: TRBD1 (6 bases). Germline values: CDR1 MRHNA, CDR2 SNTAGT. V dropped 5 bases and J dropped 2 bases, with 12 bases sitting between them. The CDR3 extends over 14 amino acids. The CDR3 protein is CASSYRGGNTEAFF. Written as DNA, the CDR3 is TGTGCCAGCAGTTATAGGGGGGGTAACACTGAAGCTTTCTTT.

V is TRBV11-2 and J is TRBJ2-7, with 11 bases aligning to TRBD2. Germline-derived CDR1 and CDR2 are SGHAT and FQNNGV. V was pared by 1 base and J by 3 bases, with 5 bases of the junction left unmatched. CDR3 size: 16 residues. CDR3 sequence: CASSLGITSGSYEQYF. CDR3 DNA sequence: TGTGCCAGCAGCTTAGGTATTACTAGCGGGAGCTACGAGCAGTACTTC.

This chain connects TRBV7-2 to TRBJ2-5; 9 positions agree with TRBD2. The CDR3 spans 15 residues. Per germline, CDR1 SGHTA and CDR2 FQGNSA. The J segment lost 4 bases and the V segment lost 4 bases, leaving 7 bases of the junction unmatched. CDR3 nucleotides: TGTGCCAGCAGCTCCCAAGCGGGAGGATCAGAGACCCAGTACTTC. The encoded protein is CASSSQAGGSETQYF.

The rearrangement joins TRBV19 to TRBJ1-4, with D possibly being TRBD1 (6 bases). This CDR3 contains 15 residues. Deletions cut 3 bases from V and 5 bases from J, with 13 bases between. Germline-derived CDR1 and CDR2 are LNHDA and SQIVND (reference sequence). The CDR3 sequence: CASSITGGANEKLFF. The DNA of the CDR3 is TGTGCCAGTAGTATTACCGGGGGCGCAAATGAAAAACTGTTTTTT.

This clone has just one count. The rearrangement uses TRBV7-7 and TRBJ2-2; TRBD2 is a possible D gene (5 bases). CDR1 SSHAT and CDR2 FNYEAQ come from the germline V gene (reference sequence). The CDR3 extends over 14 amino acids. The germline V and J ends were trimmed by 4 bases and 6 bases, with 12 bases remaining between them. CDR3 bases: TGTGCCAGCAGCTCCATTGCCGGGGCCGGGGAGCTGTTTTTT. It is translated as CASSSIAGAGELFF.

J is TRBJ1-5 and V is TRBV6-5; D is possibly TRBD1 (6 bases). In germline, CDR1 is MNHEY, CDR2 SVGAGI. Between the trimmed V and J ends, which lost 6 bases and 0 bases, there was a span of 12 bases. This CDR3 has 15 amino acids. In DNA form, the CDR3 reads TGTGCCAGCAGATTACAGGGTAATAGCAATCAGCCCCAGCATTTT. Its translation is CASRLQGNSNQPQHF.

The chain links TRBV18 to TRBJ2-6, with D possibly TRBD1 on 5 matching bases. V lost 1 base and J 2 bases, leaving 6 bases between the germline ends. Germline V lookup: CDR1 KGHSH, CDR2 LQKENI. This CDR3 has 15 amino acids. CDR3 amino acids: CASSPQGAGANVLTF. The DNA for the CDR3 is TGTGCCAGCTCACCACAAGGGGCTGGGGCCAACGTCCTGACTTTC.

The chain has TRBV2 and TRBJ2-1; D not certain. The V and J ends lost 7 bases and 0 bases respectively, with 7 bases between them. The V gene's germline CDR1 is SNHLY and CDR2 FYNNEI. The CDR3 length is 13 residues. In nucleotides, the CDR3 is TGTGCCAGCATTCTAGACTCCTACAATGAGCAGTTCTTC. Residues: CASILDSYNEQFF. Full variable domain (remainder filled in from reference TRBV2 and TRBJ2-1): EPEVTQTPSHQVTQMGQEVILRCVPISNHLYFYWYRQILGQKVEFLVSFYNNEISEKSEIFDDQFSVERPDGSNFTLKIRSTKLEDSAMYFCASILDSYNEQFFGPGTRLTVL.

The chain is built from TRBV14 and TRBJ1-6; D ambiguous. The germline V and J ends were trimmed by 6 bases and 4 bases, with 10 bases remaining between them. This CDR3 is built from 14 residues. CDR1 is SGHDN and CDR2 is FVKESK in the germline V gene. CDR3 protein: CASRATGYNSPLHF. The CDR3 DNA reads TGTGCCAGCAGGGCCACCGGTTATAATTCACCCCTCCACTTT.

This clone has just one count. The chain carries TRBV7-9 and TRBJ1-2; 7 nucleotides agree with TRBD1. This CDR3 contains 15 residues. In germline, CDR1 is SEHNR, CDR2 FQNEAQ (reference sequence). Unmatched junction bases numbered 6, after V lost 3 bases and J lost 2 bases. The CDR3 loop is CASSFQEGANYGYTF. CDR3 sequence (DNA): TGTGCCAGCAGCTTTCAGGAGGGGGCGAACTATGGCTACACCTTC.

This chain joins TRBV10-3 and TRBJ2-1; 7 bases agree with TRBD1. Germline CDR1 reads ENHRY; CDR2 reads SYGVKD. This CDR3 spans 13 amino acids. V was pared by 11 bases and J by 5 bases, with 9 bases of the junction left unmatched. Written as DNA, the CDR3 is TGTGCCGTCACCTCAGACAGGGACAATGAGCAGTTCTTC. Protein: CAVTSDRDNEQFF.

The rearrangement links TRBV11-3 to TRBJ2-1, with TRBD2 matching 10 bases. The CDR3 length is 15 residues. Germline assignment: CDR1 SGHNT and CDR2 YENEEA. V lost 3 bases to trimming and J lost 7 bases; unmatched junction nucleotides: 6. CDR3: CASSFLSGRGNEQFF. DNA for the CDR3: TGTGCCAGCAGCTTCTTAAGCGGGAGGGGGAATGAGCAGTTCTTC.

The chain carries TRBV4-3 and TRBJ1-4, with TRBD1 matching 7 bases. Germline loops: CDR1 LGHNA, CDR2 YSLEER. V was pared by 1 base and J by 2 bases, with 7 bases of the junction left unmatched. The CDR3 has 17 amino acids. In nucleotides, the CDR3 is TGCGCCAGCAGCCAAGCTTCAGGGGGGTTTACTAATGAAAAACTGTTTTTT. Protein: CASSQASGGFTNEKLFF.

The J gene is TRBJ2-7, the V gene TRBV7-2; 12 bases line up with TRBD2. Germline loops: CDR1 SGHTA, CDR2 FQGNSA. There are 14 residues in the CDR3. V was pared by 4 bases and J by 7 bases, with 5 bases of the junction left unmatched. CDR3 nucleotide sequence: TGTGCCAGCAGCTGGACTAGCGGGGAGGTAGAGCAGTACTTC. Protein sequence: CASSWTSGEVEQYF.